This is a list of T cell receptor beta chains from one sample in a study of a mutant IDH1 vaccine in newly diagnosed glioma. These receptors have no identified antigens. Only in-frame clones appear in the TCRdb table, and some are missing; sequencing was by immunoSEQ multiplex PCR. The sample contains 52,000 or so clones, 80% of which appear only once. Here the sequenced sample was PBMCs, taken from a glioma patient whose treatment included an IDH1 peptide vaccine. The receptors here all came from a man aged 35-49 years with glioma. Both conserved end residues are part of each CDR3. D genes are given only for firm matches. Clone size is shown for a subset of rows, as once, few, many or a class of expanded clone.

cdr3_aa,cdr3_length,clone_size,v_call,d_call
CASSPGTANSPLHF,14,few,TRBV14,TRBD1
CASSLAGGSFYEQYF,15,once,TRBV11-2,NA
CAWSLGLGSGNTIYF,15,NA,TRBV30,NA
CASSLAGAPYGYTF,14,once,TRBV5-1,NA
CASSDGGGAEETQYF,15,NA,TRBV10-1,TRBD2
CASSLGGGDLNIQYF,15,NA,TRBV5-1,TRBD2
CASSFITGATNTGELFF,17,NA,TRBV5-1,TRBD1
CASSLKDFSGTQYF,14,NA,TRBV5-1,NA
CASSERRDYGYTF,13,NA,TRBV6-1,NA
CASSSQTKETQYF,13,NA,TRBV11-2,NA
CASSGDRGRYTF,12,NA,TRBV2,NA
CASSLGTPSGYGYTF,15,NA,TRBV5-1,NA
CASSLRQGAYEQYF,14,NA,TRBV9,TRBD1
CASSGRQGTSSYNEQFF,17,NA,TRBV11-2,TRBD1
CASTLGPDPYEQYF,14,NA,TRBV9,NA
CASSVTPNGLYEQYF,15,few,TRBV11-2,NA
CAWNKGALPGYEKLFF,16,NA,TRBV30,TRBD1
CASSRQGRAPLHF,13,few,TRBV5-6,TRBD1
CASSYGQSFYEQYF,14,NA,TRBV6-5,NA
CAWSHGTEAFF,11,few,TRBV30,NA
CASSPLGNEQFF,12,NA,TRBV18,NA
CASSWRGNSPLHF,13,NA,TRBV5-4,NA
CASSLDRGLYEQYF,14,NA,TRBV6-1,TRBD1
CASSTGMGYGYTF,13,NA,TRBV6-5,NA
CASSLVGGLGYTF,13,NA,TRBV5-6,NA
CASSQAGTGSEQYF,14,NA,TRBV4-1,TRBD1